Listed below are T cell receptor beta chains from one sample, sequenced in a study of metastatic and nonmetastatic thyroid tumors. TCRdb re-analyzed the PCR reads using MiXCR. The sample consists of over 20,000 clones, roughly a quarter of them appearing once. The source material was tumor tissue. All receptors come from a male donor with papillary thyroid cancer or a benign thyroid nodule (not recorded which). Some clones in this sample may be carry-over from other donors' samples. The CDR3 runs from the conserved cysteine through the conserved F or W. The order of the fields is J gene, clone size, D gene, V gene, CDR3 DNA, CDR3 protein. The D gene is left open where the match is weak. Rows may omit the clone size; those that give it use once, few, many or a size class.

J gene: TRBJ2-7
clone size: .
D gene: TRBD1
V gene: TRBV11-2
CDR3 DNA: TGTGCCAGCAGCTTTAAGGTGGATCCGACAGGGGAACTCTACGAGCCGTACTTC
CDR3 protein: CASSFKVDPTGELYEPYF

J gene: TRBJ2-3
clone size: many
D gene: .
V gene: TRBV9
CDR3 DNA: TGTGCCAGCAGCGTAACGGGGGCAGATACGCAGTATTTT
CDR3 protein: CASSVTGADTQYF

J gene: TRBJ2-1
clone size: many
D gene: TRBD2
V gene: TRBV7-6
CDR3 DNA: TGTGCCAGCAGCTGGGGTGGGACTAGCGGCTACAATGAGCAGTTCTTC
CDR3 protein: CASSWGGTSGYNEQFF

J gene: TRBJ2-7
clone size: few
D gene: TRBD2
V gene: TRBV27
CDR3 DNA: TGTGCCAGCAGTCTGGCCGGCGGGAGGGCCCACGATCAGTACTTC
CDR3 protein: CASSLAGGRAHDQYF

J gene: TRBJ1-2
clone size: many
D gene: .
V gene: TRBV20-1
CDR3 DNA: TGCAGTGCCCCCCGGGACAAGGGGAATGGCTACACCTTC
CDR3 protein: CSAPRDKGNGYTF

J gene: TRBJ2-7
clone size: .
D gene: .
V gene: TRBV27
CDR3 DNA: TGTGCCAGCAGTTCGGGACATCCTTACGAGCAGTACTTC
CDR3 protein: CASSSGHPYEQYF

J gene: TRBJ1-2
clone size: many
D gene: .
V gene: TRBV20-1
CDR3 DNA: TGCAGTGCTAGAACGGCGTTCCCCGCCGTGGATGGCTACACCTTC
CDR3 protein: CSARTAFPAVDGYTF

J gene: TRBJ2-1
clone size: few
D gene: TRBD2
V gene: TRBV7-8
CDR3 DNA: TGTGCCAGCAGCACTTGGGGGGGGGTCAATGAGCAGTTCTTC
CDR3 protein: CASSTWGGVNEQFF

J gene: TRBJ2-1
clone size: many
D gene: .
V gene: TRBV9
CDR3 DNA: TGTGCCAGCAGCCCCCAGGGGTCCTACAATGAGCAGTTCTTC
CDR3 protein: CASSPQGSYNEQFF

J gene: TRBJ1-1
clone size: medium-sized
D gene: .
V gene: TRBV6-5
CDR3 DNA: TGTGCCAGCAGTTACTCCACGGGGGGCACTGAAGCTTTCTTT
CDR3 protein: CASSYSTGGTEAFF

J gene: TRBJ1-1
clone size: medium-sized
D gene: TRBD1
V gene: TRBV24-1
CDR3 DNA: TGTGCCACCAGTGGGGAGAACAGGGGCGGGAACACTGAAGCTTTCTTT
CDR3 protein: CATSGENRGGNTEAFF

J gene: TRBJ2-3
clone size: once
D gene: .
V gene: TRBV11-2
CDR3 DNA: TGTGCCAGCAGCCGTTGGGCTATCGGCACAGATACGCAGTATTTT
CDR3 protein: CASSRWAIGTDTQYF

J gene: TRBJ2-1
clone size: few
D gene: .
V gene: TRBV6-1
CDR3 DNA: TGTGCCAGCAGTGAAAATGAGGGGGGATCCAATGAGCAGTTCTTC
CDR3 protein: CASSENEGGSNEQFF

J gene: TRBJ2-1
clone size: many
D gene: .
V gene: TRBV9
CDR3 DNA: TGTGCCAGCAGCGTAGAAGGGTACAATGAGCAGTTCTTC
CDR3 protein: CASSVEGYNEQFF

J gene: TRBJ2-2
clone size: many
D gene: .
V gene: TRBV12-3/TRBV12-4
CDR3 DNA: TGTGCCAGCAGGAGGGGGGCCGGGGAGCTGTTTTTT
CDR3 protein: CASRRGAGELFF

J gene: TRBJ2-7
clone size: many
D gene: TRBD1
V gene: TRBV4-3
CDR3 DNA: TGCGCCAGCAGCCAGCGGACAGGGGGCGCCGGTTCCTACGAGCAGTACTTC
CDR3 protein: CASSQRTGGAGSYEQYF

J gene: TRBJ2-2
clone size: many
D gene: TRBD2
V gene: TRBV27
CDR3 DNA: TGTGCCAGCAGTTCCCGAGGGCTAGCGGCGAACACCGGGGAGCTGTTTTTT
CDR3 protein: CASSSRGLAANTGELFF

J gene: TRBJ1-1
clone size: once
D gene: .
V gene: TRBV20-1
CDR3 DNA: TGCAGTGCTAGAGAGGGTCGGACTGAAGCTTTCTTT
CDR3 protein: CSAREGRTEAFF

J gene: TRBJ1-3
clone size: many
D gene: TRBD1
V gene: TRBV15
CDR3 DNA: TGTGCCACCAGCAGAGATGATTCGGGACAGGTGTTTGGAAACACCATATATTTT
CDR3 protein: CATSRDDSGQVFGNTIYF

J gene: TRBJ1-1
clone size: many
D gene: .
V gene: TRBV4-3
CDR3 DNA: TGCGCCAGCAGCCGGGGAGCCTCGAACACTGAAGCTTTCTTT
CDR3 protein: CASSRGASNTEAFF

J gene: TRBJ1-1
clone size: .
D gene: .
V gene: TRBV16
CDR3 DNA: TGTGCCAGCAGCCCGCGCTACACTGAAGCTTTCTTT
CDR3 protein: CASSPRYTEAFF

J gene: TRBJ2-2
clone size: .
D gene: TRBD2
V gene: TRBV24-1
CDR3 DNA: TGTGCCACCAGTGACCTCGCTAGCGGGGACACCGGGGAGCTGAGTTTT
CDR3 protein: CATSDLASGDTGELSF